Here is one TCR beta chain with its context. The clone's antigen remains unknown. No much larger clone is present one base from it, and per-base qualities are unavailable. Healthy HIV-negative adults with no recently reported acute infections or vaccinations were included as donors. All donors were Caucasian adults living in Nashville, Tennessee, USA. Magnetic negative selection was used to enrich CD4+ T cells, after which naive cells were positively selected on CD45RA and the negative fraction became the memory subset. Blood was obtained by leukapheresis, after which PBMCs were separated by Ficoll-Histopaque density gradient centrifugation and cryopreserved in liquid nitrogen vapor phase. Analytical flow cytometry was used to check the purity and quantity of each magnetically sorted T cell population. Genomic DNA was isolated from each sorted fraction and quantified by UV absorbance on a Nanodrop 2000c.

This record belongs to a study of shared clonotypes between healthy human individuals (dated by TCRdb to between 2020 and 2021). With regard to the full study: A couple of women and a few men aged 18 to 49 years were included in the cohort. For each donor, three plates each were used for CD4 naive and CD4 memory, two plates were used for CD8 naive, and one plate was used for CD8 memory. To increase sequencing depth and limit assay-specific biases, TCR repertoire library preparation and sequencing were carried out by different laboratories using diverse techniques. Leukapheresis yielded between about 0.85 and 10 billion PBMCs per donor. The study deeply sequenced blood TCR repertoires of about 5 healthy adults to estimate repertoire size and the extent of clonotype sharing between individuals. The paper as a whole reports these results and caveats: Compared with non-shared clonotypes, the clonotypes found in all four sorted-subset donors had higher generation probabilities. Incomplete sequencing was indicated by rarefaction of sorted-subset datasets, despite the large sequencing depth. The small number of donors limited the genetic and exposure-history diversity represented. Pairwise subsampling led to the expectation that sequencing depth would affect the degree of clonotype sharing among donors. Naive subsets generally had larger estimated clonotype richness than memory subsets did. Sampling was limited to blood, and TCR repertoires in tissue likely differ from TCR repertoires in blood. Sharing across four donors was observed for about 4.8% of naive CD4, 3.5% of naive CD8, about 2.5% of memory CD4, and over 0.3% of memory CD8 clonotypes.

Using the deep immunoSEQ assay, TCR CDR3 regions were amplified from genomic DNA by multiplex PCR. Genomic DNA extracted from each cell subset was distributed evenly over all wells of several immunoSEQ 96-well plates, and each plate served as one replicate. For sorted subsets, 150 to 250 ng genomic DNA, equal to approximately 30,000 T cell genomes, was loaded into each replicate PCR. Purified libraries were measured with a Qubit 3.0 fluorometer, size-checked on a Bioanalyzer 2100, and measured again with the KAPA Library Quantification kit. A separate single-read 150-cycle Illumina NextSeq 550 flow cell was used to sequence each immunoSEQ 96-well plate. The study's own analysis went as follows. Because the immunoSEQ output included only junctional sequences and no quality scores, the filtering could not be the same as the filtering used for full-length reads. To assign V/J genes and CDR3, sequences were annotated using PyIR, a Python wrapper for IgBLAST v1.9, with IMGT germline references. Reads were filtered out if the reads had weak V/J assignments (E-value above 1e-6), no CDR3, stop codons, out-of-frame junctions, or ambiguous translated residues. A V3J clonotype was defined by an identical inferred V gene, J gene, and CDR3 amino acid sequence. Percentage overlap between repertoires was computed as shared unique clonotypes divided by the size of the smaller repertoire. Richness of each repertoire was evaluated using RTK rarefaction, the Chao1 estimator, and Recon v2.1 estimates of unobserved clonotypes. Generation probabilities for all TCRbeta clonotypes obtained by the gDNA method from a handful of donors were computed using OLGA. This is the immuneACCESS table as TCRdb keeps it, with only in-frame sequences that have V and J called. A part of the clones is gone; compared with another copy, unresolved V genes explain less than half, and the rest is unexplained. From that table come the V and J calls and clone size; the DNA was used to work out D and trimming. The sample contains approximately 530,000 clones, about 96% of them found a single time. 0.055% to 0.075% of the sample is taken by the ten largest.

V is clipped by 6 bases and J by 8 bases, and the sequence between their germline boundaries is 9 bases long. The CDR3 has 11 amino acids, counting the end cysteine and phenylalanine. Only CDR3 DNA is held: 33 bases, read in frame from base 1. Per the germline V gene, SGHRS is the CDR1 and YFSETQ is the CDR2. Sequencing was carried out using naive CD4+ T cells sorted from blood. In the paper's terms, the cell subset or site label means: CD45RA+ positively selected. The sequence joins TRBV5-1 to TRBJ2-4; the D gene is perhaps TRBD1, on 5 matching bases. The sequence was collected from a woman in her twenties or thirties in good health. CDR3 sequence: CASTQGYIQYF. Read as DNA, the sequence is TGCGCCAGCACCCAGGGCTACATTCAGTACTTC. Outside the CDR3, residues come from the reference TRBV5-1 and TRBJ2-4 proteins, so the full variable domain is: KAGVTQTPRYLIKTRGQQVTLSCSPISGHRSVSWYQQTPGQGLQFLFEYFSETQRNKGNFPGRFSGRQFSNSRSEMNVSTLELGDSALYLCASTQGYIQYFGAGTRLSVL.